This record concerns one T cell receptor (beta chain) sequence. What it binds is unknown. The sample originates from a study of shared clonotypes between healthy human individuals. Each subset's genomic DNA was shared equally among a number of immunoSEQ plates. Sequenced by immunoSEQ multiplex PCR; TCRdb stores in-frame clones only, minus some. The data contain roughly 2,300,000 clones, about nine tenths of them singletons. Caucasian adults living in Nashville, Tennessee, provided all samples. Regarding the study as a whole: It was the few donors that limited the genetic and exposure-history diversity represented. In contrast to clonotypes shared by all four donors, non-shared clonotypes had lower generation probabilities.

The V gene's germline CDR1 is LNHDA and CDR2 SQIVND (reference sequence). CDR3 length: 20 amino acids. After removal of 0 bases from V and 2 bases from J, the junction contained 19 bases not matched to a gene. The clonotype was recovered from a man aged 18 to 30 in good health. Some clones in this sample may be carry-over from other donors' samples. V gene TRBV19 combines with J gene TRBJ2-7; 7 positions agree with TRBD2. The specimen sequenced was naive CD4+ T cells from PBMCs. Sample subset: CD45RA+ positively selected. CDR3 coding DNA: TGTGCCAGTAGTATAGATCGCCGGGACTACCCACCGAGCGGAACCTACGAGCAGTACTTC. Translating gives CASSIDRRDYPPSGTYEQYF.